This T cell receptor beta chain was found in a study of T cell responses to AZD1222 COVID-19 vaccine. Concerning this clone: Its specificity is unknown.

Here immunoSEQ multiplex PCR was the method, and the copy in TCRdb shows in-frame clones only, minus some. Among about 210,000 clones listed, 85% to 95% were seen once. Per the germline V gene, CDR1 is LGHDT and CDR2 is YNNKEL (reference sequence). CDR3 length: 17 amino acids. The trim removed 4 bases at V and 2 bases at J, leaving 6 bases unmatched. Study observations and caveats: Sampling that yielded the repertoires occurred only after the peak T cell response. AZD1222 recipients seropositive at baseline numbered only five or six. Donors were chiefly white British, with a greater number of females, and clonal diversity was perhaps underestimated.

The sequence was collected from an adult in good health. Sequenced material: peripheral blood, taken on day 0 of AZD1222 vaccination. The rearrangement joins TRBV3-1 (or the pseudogene TRBV3-2) to TRBJ2-1, with 12 bases identical to TRBD2. The CDR3 spells CASSRTTSGGPYNEQFF. The CDR3 DNA follows: TGTGCCAGCAGCCGAACCACTAGCGGGGGGCCCTACAATGAGCAGTTCTTC.